Listed here are 27 T cell receptor beta chains from one sample, sequenced in a study of CD8+ T cells in alopecia areata. RNA, once extracted, was reverse transcribed into cDNA for use as the sequencing template. Assay used: immunoSEQ multiplex PCR; TCRdb lists only in-frame clones, some missing. The data show about 82,000 clones, just over 50% seen once. Sequenced input: NKG2D-high CD8+ T cells sorted from blood. These receptors originate from a human donor with alopecia areata.

V usage is TRBV6-6 and J usage is TRBJ2-7, with D maybe TRBD2 (6 bases). The CDR3 totals 14 residues. CDR1 is MNHNY and CDR2 is SVGAGI in the germline V gene (reference sequence). V shed 7 bases and J shed 6 bases, with 19 bases lying between them. The CDR3 nucleotides read TGTGCCAGCACCGTACTGGAGGGAGTGAGCGAGCAGTACTTC. Encoded protein: CASTVLEGVSEQYF.

The chain uses TRBV27 and TRBJ2-5; 7 bases agree with TRBD2. This CDR3 has 14 amino acids. Losses at the gene ends were 4 bases for V and 1 base for J; bases not matched to a gene: 3. Per germline, CDR1 MNHEY and CDR2 SMNVEV (reference sequence). In nucleotides, the CDR3 is TGTGCCAGCAGTTGGCGGGGGACCCAAGAGACCCAGTACTTC. Translation: CASSWRGTQETQYF.

The V gene is TRBV6-5, the J gene TRBJ2-7, with D tentatively TRBD2 (6 bases). Germline CDR1 MNHEY, CDR2 SVGAGI. This CDR3 comprises 14 residues. V dropped 2 bases and J dropped 0 bases, with 8 bases sitting between them. Here the CDR3 reads CASSYRGISYEQYF. Written as DNA, the CDR3 is TGTGCCAGCAGTTACCGGGGGATCTCCTACGAGCAGTACTTC.

J is TRBJ2-7 and V is TRBV6-6; 11 bases align to TRBD1. Germline CDR1 MNHNY, CDR2 SVGAGI (reference sequence). Trimming cost V 5 bases and J 5 bases; bases outside gene matches: 5. This CDR3 is 14 amino acids long. The CDR3 DNA reads TGTGCCAGCAGTAGGGGACAGGGGGAGGACGAGCAGTACTTC. It encodes CASSRGQGEDEQYF.

J is TRBJ2-7 and V is TRBV7-6, with D perhaps TRBD1 (5 bases). Germline assignment: CDR1 SGHVS and CDR2 FNYEAQ. This CDR3 is built from 12 residues. The V end was cut by 0 bases, the J end by 5 bases, with 5 bases between. CDR3 sequence (DNA): TGTGCCAGCAGCTTAGCAGGGGACGAGCAGTACTTC. Protein product: CASSLAGDEQYF.

V is TRBV4-1 and J is TRBJ2-7; 8 nucleotides agree with TRBD1. Looked up from germline, CDR1 is MGHRA and CDR2 is YSYEKL. V gave up 1 base and J gave up 1 base; unmatched junction bases: 18. The CDR3 length is 20 residues. CDR3 residues: CASSQGSEHRDRSSSYEQYF. CDR3 sequence (DNA): TGCGCCAGCAGCCAAGGATCAGAACACCGGGACAGGTCCTCGTCCTACGAGCAGTACTTC.

This clone was observed a handful of times. The chain has TRBV14 and TRBJ1-1, with unresolved D. CDR1 and CDR2 from the germline V gene are SGHDN and FVKESK. The V gene lost 5 bases and the J gene lost 0 bases, with 10 bases spanning the gap. The length of the CDR3 is 14 residues. CDR3 DNA: TGTGCCAGCAGCAAAGTCCGTCTGAACACTGAAGCTTTCTTT. It specifies CASSKVRLNTEAFF.

The gene calls are TRBV27 and TRBJ2-1; D gene ambiguous. This CDR3 is built from 15 residues. V shed 0 bases and J shed 8 bases, with 14 bases lying between them. From germline, CDR1 is MNHEY and CDR2 SMNVEV (reference sequence). The CDR3 loop is CASSLSSLTRYEQFF. The CDR3 DNA sequence: TGTGCCAGCAGTTTATCGTCTTTGACCCGGTATGAGCAGTTCTTC.

In DNA form, the CDR3 reads TGCAGCGTTGCCAGGGGGGACTCCTACGAGCAGTACTTC. As protein: CSVARGDSYEQYF. V is TRBV29-1 and J is TRBJ2-7, with D perhaps TRBD1 (7 bases). The V gene lost 4 bases and the J gene lost 0 bases, with 10 bases spanning the gap. Germline V gene data show CDR1 as SQVTM and CDR2 as ANQGSEA. The CDR3 extends over 13 amino acids.

The J gene is TRBJ1-1, the V gene TRBV5-6; no firm D call. The CDR3 spans 11 residues. The V and J ends lost 3 bases and 3 bases respectively, with 3 bases between them. The germline CDR1 and CDR2 sequences are SGHDT and YYEEEE. Here the CDR3 DNA reads TGTGCCAGCAGCTCCGACACTGAAGCTTTCTTT. Translated, it gives CASSSDTEAFF.

The chain employs TRBV13 and TRBJ1-1; weak D call: TRBD1 (5 bases). In germline, CDR1 is PRHDT, CDR2 FYEKMQ (reference sequence). The length of the CDR3 is 13 residues. Trimming shortened V by 2 bases and J by 7 bases, and 11 bases separated the two germline ends. In nucleotides, the CDR3 is TGTGCCAGCAGCTTAAGGGGAAGGGGTGAAGCTTTCTTT. Translation: CASSLRGRGEAFF.

This sequence joins TRBV7-8 and TRBJ1-5; D not resolved. There are 12 residues in the CDR3. The V and J ends lost 8 bases and 5 bases respectively, with 10 bases between them. Germline-derived CDR1 and CDR2 are SGHVS and FQNEAQ. As DNA, the CDR3 is TGTGCCAGCCGCGGAGATGATCAGCCCCAGCATTTT. Its protein product is CASRGDDQPQHF.

This clone has a handful of counts. The gene calls are TRBV29-1 and TRBJ2-5; 12 bases align to TRBD1. Germline CDR1 reads SQVTM; CDR2 reads ANQGSEA. The trim removed 6 bases at V and 5 bases at J, leaving 4 bases unmatched. The length of the CDR3 is 13 residues. CDR3 sequence reads: CSVGTGGAETQYF. The DNA of the CDR3 is TGCAGCGTGGGGACAGGGGGCGCCGAGACCCAGTACTTC.

This clone was observed a handful of times. The chain carries TRBV30 and TRBJ2-7; D assignment may be TRBD1 or TRBD2 (5 bases each). The CDR3 has 13 amino acids. Between the trimmed V and J ends, which lost 7 bases and 3 bases, there was a span of 16 bases. CDR1 is GTSNPN, CDR2 SVGIG, per germline (reference sequence). Written as DNA, the CDR3 is TGTGCCTCCCTACACCGGGACGGCTACGAGCAGTACTTC. Its translation: CASLHRDGYEQYF.

The chain uses TRBV28 and TRBJ2-5; D remains ambiguous. Germline assignment: CDR1 MDHEN and CDR2 SYDVKM. V lost 4 bases and J lost 1, with 10 bases in between. This CDR3 contains 14 residues. CDR3 in amino acids: CASSSRRTQETQYF. The CDR3 coding sequence is TGTGCCAGCAGTTCCAGACGGACCCAAGAGACCCAGTACTTC.

V is TRBV29-1 and J is TRBJ2-1; no clear D. The length of the CDR3 is 14 residues. The germline V gene has CDR1 SQVTM and CDR2 ANQGSEA. The ends were cut back, 2 bases at V and 0 bases at J, with 8 bases in the middle. This CDR3 is CSVEPPSSYNEQFF. DNA for the CDR3: TGCAGCGTTGAACCGCCCAGCTCCTACAATGAGCAGTTCTTC.

V usage is TRBV30 and J usage is TRBJ1-5; D possibly corresponds to TRBD1 (6 bases). Trimming cost V 1 base and J 4 bases, with 11 bases left between them. CDR1 is GTSNPN and CDR2 is SVGIG in the germline V gene (reference sequence). The CDR3 sequence is 14 residues long. In nucleotides, the CDR3 is TGTGCCTGGAGTGCAGGGGCTTCGAATCAGCCCCAGCATTTT. Protein product: CAWSAGASNQPQHF.

The V and J genes are TRBV28 and TRBJ2-7; D gene ambiguous. This CDR3 has 14 residues. Germline CDR1 MDHEN, CDR2 SYDVKM. Trimming pared 3 bases from V and 3 bases from J, leaving 12 bases between. CDR3 nucleotides: TGTGCCAGCAGTTTTGGCGACATTAACTACGAGCAGTACTTC. It encodes CASSFGDINYEQYF.

This clone was counted between two and nine times. This rearrangement joins TRBV15 to TRBJ2-5; D uncertain. This CDR3 contains 11 residues. Trimming cost V 4 bases and J 7 bases, with 7 bases left between them. Germline lookup yields CDR1 LNHNV and CDR2 YYDKDF (reference sequence). The CDR3 DNA sequence: TGTGCCACCAGCATCGTAGGGACCCAGTACTTC. Protein product: CATSIVGTQYF.

This clone was picked up a small number of times. The rearrangement joins TRBV14 to TRBJ2-1; D gene unclear. This CDR3 has 12 residues. The ends were cut back, 4 bases at V and 5 bases at J, with 6 bases in the middle. Germline V gives CDR1 SGHDN, CDR2 FVKESK. The CDR3 DNA reads as TGTGCCAGCAGCCCTACCCACAATGAGCAGTTCTTC. This sequence encodes CASSPTHNEQFF.

The CDR3 is CASSQSARTYGYTF. Here the CDR3 DNA reads TGTGCCAGCAGCCAATCGGCCAGAACTTATGGCTACACCTTC. J is TRBJ1-2 and V is TRBV16; no clear D gene. V was cut by 0 bases and J by 5 bases, with 10 bases left in between. Germline V gene lookup returns CDR1 KGHSY and CDR2 FQNENV. The CDR3 length is 14 residues.

This clone has just a few counts. The V gene is TRBV9, the J gene TRBJ1-4, with TRBD1 as a possible D gene (6 bases). The CDR3 extends over 14 amino acids. V shed 4 bases and J shed 5 bases, with 12 bases lying between them. Germline assignment: CDR1 SGDLS and CDR2 YYNGEE. This chain's CDR3 is CASSSTGPNEKLFF. The CDR3 bases are TGTGCCAGCAGCTCGACAGGTCCGAATGAAAAACTGTTTTTT.

The V and J genes are TRBV7-9 and TRBJ2-1, with 13 bases lining up with TRBD2. The length of the CDR3 is 15 residues. The germline V gene encodes CDR1 SEHNR and CDR2 FQNEAQ (reference sequence). V dropped 4 bases and J dropped 7; count of bases not matched to a gene: 4. The CDR3 bases are TGTGCCAGCAGCTCCCGGACTAGCGGGAGAAATGAGCAGTTCTTC. It yields the protein CASSSRTSGRNEQFF.

This clone was detected once. The chain links TRBV28 to TRBJ2-2; no definite D call. Trimming removed 4 bases from V and 5 bases from J, with 14 bases in between. This CDR3 spans 15 amino acids. From germline, CDR1 is MDHEN and CDR2 SYDVKM. CDR3 DNA sequence: TGTGCCAGCAGTTATTACTCTGGCGCGACCGGGGAGCTGTTTTTT. It translates to CASSYYSGATGELFF.

The chain joins TRBV27 to TRBJ2-7; TRBD1 or TRBD2 may be the D gene (5 bases each). Trimming pared 5 bases from V and 3 bases from J, leaving 14 bases between. The CDR3 loop spans 14 amino acids. CDR1 and CDR2 (germline): MNHEY, SMNVEV (reference sequence). The DNA for the CDR3 is TGTGCCAGCAGTCCCCCGGGGCAGTTCTACGAGCAGTACTTC. Translating it yields CASSPPGQFYEQYF.

The genes are TRBV5-6 and TRBJ1-5; D unclear. Looked up from germline, CDR1 is SGHDT and CDR2 is YYEEEE. The V end lost 2 bases, the J end lost 3 bases, and 3 bases lay between the germline ends. This CDR3 is 12 amino acids long. CDR3 DNA: TGTGCCAGCAGCTTTAACAATCAGCCCCAGCATTTT. Amino acid sequence: CASSFNNQPQHF.

The chain is built from TRBV10-2 and TRBJ1-2; D not certain. CDR1 is WSHSY and CDR2 is SAAADI in the germline V gene. The V gene lost 3 bases and the J gene lost 4 bases, with 9 bases spanning the gap. The CDR3 length is 13 residues. DNA of the CDR3: TGCGCCAGCAGTGACGGGGAAAGCTATGGCTACACCTTC. It translates to CASSDGESYGYTF.